This T cell receptor beta chain was sequenced during a study of cytomegalovirus exposure and HLA in healthy donors. Looking at the study overall: For the roughly 390 genotyped donors, around 76% fell within the Caucasian-associated ancestry cluster.

From germline, CDR1 is ENHRY and CDR2 SYGVKD. The CDR3 runs 16 residues. The J segment lost 2 bases and the V segment lost 1 base, leaving 7 bases of the junction unmatched. With respect to this clone: Its target is unknown.

Study-wide points: For most TCR beta V segments, an earlier analysis put the productive rate at about 87% or about 30% of the time.

This PCR relied on a set of 60 Vbeta primers and 13 Jbeta primers. Data came from immunoSEQ multiplex PCR; TCRdb stores just in-frame clones and leaves some out. The data contain about 140,000 clones, approximately 71% of them seen just once; the ten biggest clones take up around 3.4%. The rearrangement links TRBV10-3 to TRBJ1-1, with 7 bases matching TRBD1. This clonotype originated in a man between 40 and 49 years old in good health and CMV-seronegative. Input material: PBMCs. CDR3 DNA sequence: TGTGCCATCAGTGAGTGGGACAGAAAGAAAAACACTGAAGCTTTCTTT. Translated, it gives CAISEWDRKKNTEAFF.